This TCR beta chain comes out of a study of CD8+ T cells in alopecia areata. At the level of the study: A 6-month off-drug phase came after tofacitinib, which had lasted 6 to 18 months.

V gave up 4 bases and J gave up 9 bases, with 22 bases separating them. Germline V gene data show CDR1 as SGHDT and CDR2 as YYEEEE. There are 15 residues in the CDR3. RNA was isolated and reverse transcribed to cDNA, the sequencing template. Sequencing was performed with immunoSEQ multiplex PCR; in TCRdb, only in-frame clones are kept and a portion is missing. The sample carries 110,000 to 150,000 clones, 80% to 90% recorded once. This clone was seen more than once but under ten times. Treatment in this sample: oral pan-JAK inhibitor, 5-10 mg twice daily. V is TRBV5-6 and J is TRBJ2-5; the D is unclear. Source: CD8+ T cells sorted from blood, taken at week 4, from a patient treated with tofacitinib. This clonotype was obtained from a human donor with alopecia areata. The DNA for the CDR3 is TGTGCCAGCAGCCATCCTCCGACTGGGGTGATGGCCCAGTACTTC. Translated: CASSHPPTGVMAQYF.